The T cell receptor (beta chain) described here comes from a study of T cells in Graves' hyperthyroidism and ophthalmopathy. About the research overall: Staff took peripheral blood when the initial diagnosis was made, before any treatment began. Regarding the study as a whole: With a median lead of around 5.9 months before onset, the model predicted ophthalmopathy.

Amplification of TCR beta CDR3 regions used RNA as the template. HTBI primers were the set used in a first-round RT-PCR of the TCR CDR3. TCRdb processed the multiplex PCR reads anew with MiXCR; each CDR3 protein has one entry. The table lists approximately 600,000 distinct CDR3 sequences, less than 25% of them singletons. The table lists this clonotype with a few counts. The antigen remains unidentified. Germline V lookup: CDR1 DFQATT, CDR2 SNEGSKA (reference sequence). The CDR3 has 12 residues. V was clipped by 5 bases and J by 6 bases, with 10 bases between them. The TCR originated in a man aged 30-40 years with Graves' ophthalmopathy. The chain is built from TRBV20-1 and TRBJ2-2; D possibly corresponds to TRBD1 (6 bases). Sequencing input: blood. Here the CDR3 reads CSAPGQSGELFF. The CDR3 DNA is TGCAGTGCTCCCGGACAGTCCGGGGAGCTGTTTTTT.